These 11 T cell receptor beta chains originate from one sample sequenced in a study of blood T cell repertoires in COVID-19. The table came from immunoSEQ multiplex PCR; TCRdb's copy has only in-frame clones and leaves some out. The repertoire holds 150,000 to 200,000 clones, with around 75% as singletons. Sequencing input: peripheral blood. The receptors were gathered from a woman between 40 and 55 years old with COVID-19, enrolled during active disease.

The chain carries TRBV5-1 and TRBJ2-7, with TRBD1 identical over 8 bases. This CDR3 is 13 amino acids long. V was pared by 5 bases and J by 4 bases, with 5 bases of the junction left unmatched. Germline V gives CDR1 SGHRS, CDR2 YFSETQ. The CDR3 nucleotides are TGCGCCAGCAGTTTCGACAGGGGATACGAGCAGTACTTC. It yields the protein CASSFDRGYEQYF.

The chain combines TRBV6-5 with TRBJ2-3, with 9 positions matching TRBD2. The ends lost 7 bases at V and 4 bases at J; junction bases unmatched: 6. The CDR3 has 14 amino acids. The germline V gene encodes CDR1 MNHEY and CDR2 SVGAGI. CDR3 sequence (DNA): TGTGCCAGCATGCGGGAGGGTCCGTCAGATACGCAGTATTTT. It yields the protein CASMREGPSDTQYF.

The chain uses TRBV6-1 and TRBJ1-4, with D possibly TRBD1 on 5 matching bases. The CDR3 runs 14 residues. V dropped 3 bases and J dropped 7 bases, with 12 bases sitting between them. Germline V gene sequence: CDR1 MNHNS, CDR2 SASEGT. The CDR3 bases are TGTGCCAGCAGTGAGAAGGGGTCGGGTGAAAAACTGTTTTTT. The encoded protein is CASSEKGSGEKLFF.

V usage is TRBV5-1 and J usage is TRBJ1-2; 7 nucleotides line up with TRBD1. J was trimmed by 5 bases and V by 4 bases; bases with no gene match: 8. CDR1 and CDR2 (germline): SGHRS, YFSETQ. This CDR3 contains 14 residues. CDR3 sequence: CASSKTGTEYGYTF. The DNA of the CDR3 is TGCGCCAGCAGCAAAACAGGGACAGAGTATGGCTACACCTTC. Filled out from reference TRBV5-1 and TRBJ1-2, the complete variable domain reads KAGVTQTPRYLIKTRGQQVTLSCSPISGHRSVSWYQQTPGQGLQFLFEYFSETQRNKGNFPGRFSGRQFSNSRSEMNVSTLELGDSALYLCASSKTGTEYGYTFGSGTRLTVV.

The CDR3 here is CASSEAAGVYEQYF. The CDR3 nucleotides are TGTGCCAGCAGTGAAGCAGCGGGAGTATACGAGCAGTACTTC. This rearrangement joins TRBV2 to TRBJ2-7, with 8 bases lining up with TRBD2. Germline V gives CDR1 SNHLY, CDR2 FYNNEI. The length of the CDR3 is 14 residues. V shed 0 bases, J shed 4 bases, and the junction held 2 bases outside the gene matches.

CDR3 in amino acids: CASSLRGYYGYTF. In nucleotides, the CDR3 is TGTGCCAGCAGCTTGAGAGGCTACTATGGCTACACCTTC. The J gene is TRBJ1-2, the V gene TRBV5-5; D unclear. This CDR3 has 13 amino acids. Germline V gives CDR1 SGHKS, CDR2 YYEKEE (reference sequence). V was trimmed by 1 base and J by 3 bases, leaving 7 bases between them.

This clone was seen just once. CDR3 nucleotide sequence: TGTGCCAGCAGCTTTTCGACCCGGGGGACAGATACGCAGTATTTT. It encodes CASSFSTRGTDTQYF. V usage is TRBV5-4 and J usage is TRBJ2-3; maybe TRBD2 (6 bases). Germline CDR1 is SGHNT and CDR2 is YYREEE (reference sequence). The CDR3 contains 15 residues. Between the trimmed V and J ends, which lost 2 bases and 3 bases, there was a span of 13 bases.

This chain links TRBV9 with TRBJ2-1, with 8 bases aligning to TRBD2. The V gene end was trimmed by 0 bases and the J gene end by 2 bases; junction bases not matched to a gene: 1. The CDR3 is 15 amino acids. The germline gives CDR1 SGDLS, CDR2 YYNGEE. The CDR3 loop is CASSVGSGAYNEQFF. Here the CDR3 DNA reads TGTGCCAGCAGCGTAGGTAGCGGGGCCTACAATGAGCAGTTCTTC.

The genes are TRBV7-6 and TRBJ1-1, with TRBD1 identical over 9 bases. Trimming cost V 4 bases and J 4 bases; bases outside gene matches: 1. CDR3 length: 13 residues. The germline V gene encodes CDR1 SGHVS and CDR2 FNYEAQ. CDR3 sequence: CASSSGQGTEAFF. The CDR3, as DNA: TGTGCCAGCAGCTCGGGACAGGGCACTGAAGCTTTCTTT.

The rearrangement joins TRBV11-2 to TRBJ2-2; 8 bases are shared with TRBD2. J lost 7 bases, V lost 3 bases, and 10 bases had no gene match. The germline V gene has CDR1 SGHAT and CDR2 FQNNGV. The CDR3 contains 16 residues. CDR3 in DNA: TGTGCCAGCAGCTTTGTGGCCCCCGCGGGGGGCGGGGAGCTGTTTTTT. It translates to CASSFVAPAGGGELFF.

J is TRBJ1-2 and V is TRBV11-2, with TRBD1 matching 7 bases. The CDR3 runs to 15 residues. J was trimmed by 4 bases and V by 1 base; bases with no gene match: 6. Germline CDR1 SGHAT, CDR2 FQNNGV. The CDR3 is CASSLVGTERYGYTF. CDR3 nucleotide sequence: TGTGCCAGCAGCTTAGTGGGGACAGAGCGCTATGGCTACACCTTC.